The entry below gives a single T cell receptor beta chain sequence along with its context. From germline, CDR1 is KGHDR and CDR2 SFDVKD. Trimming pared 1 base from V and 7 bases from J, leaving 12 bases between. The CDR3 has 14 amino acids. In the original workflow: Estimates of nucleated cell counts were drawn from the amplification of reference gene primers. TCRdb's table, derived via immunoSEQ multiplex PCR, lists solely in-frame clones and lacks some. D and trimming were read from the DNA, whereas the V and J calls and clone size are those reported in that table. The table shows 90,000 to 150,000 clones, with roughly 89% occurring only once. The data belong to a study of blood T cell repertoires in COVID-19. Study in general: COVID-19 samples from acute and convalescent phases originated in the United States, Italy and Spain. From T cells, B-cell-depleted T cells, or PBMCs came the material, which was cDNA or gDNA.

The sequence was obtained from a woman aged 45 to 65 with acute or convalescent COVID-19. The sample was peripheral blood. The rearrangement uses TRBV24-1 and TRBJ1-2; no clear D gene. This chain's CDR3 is CATSDFNSIGGYTF. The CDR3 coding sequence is TGTGCCACCAGTGATTTTAACTCTATCGGTGGCTACACCTTC.